The 8 T cell receptor beta chains in this list originate from one sample, sequenced in a study of blood T cell repertoires in COVID-19. Libraries were prepared by immunoSEQ multiplex PCR; TCRdb keeps only in-frame clonotypes and omits some of them. In the table there are roughly 260,000 clones, 80% to 90% of which are singletons. Sequencing was performed on PBMCs or T cells enriched from blood (not recorded which). The receptor source for this set is a woman between 50 and 59 years old who had recovered from COVID-19.

The rearrangement links TRBV29-1 to TRBJ2-1, with TRBD2 matching over 7 bases. CDR3 size: 14 residues. The V and J ends lost 3 bases and 5 bases, in that order; junction bases with no gene match: 7. Germline-derived CDR1 and CDR2 are SQVTM and ANQGSEA. CDR3 DNA sequence: TGCAGCGTTGAGCTCGGGAGGATTAACAATGAGCAGTTCTTC. It yields the protein CSVELGRINNEQFF.

The genes are TRBV7-9 and TRBJ1-2; D is unclear. V lost 2 bases, J lost 6 bases, and 16 bases lay in between. Germline CDR1 reads SEHNR; CDR2 reads FQNEAQ (reference sequence). This CDR3 has 15 residues. The CDR3 here is CASSLSEQNLNGYTF. The DNA of the CDR3 is TGTGCCAGCAGCTTATCGGAACAGAATCTTAATGGCTACACCTTC.

V usage is TRBV5-1 and J usage is TRBJ2-2; a possible D gene is TRBD1 (6 bases). Germline V lookup: CDR1 SGHRS, CDR2 YFSETQ. The CDR3 covers 14 residues. Trimming removed 2 bases at V and 5 bases at J, with 10 bases between. The CDR3 sequence is CASSFAQGTGELFF. The CDR3, as DNA: TGCGCCAGCAGCTTTGCCCAGGGGACCGGGGAGCTGTTTTTT.

A few counts support this clone. The V and J genes are TRBV5-1 and TRBJ2-3; 7 bases agree with TRBD1. The V and J ends lost 5 bases and 5 bases, in that order; junction bases with no gene match: 8. Per the germline V gene, CDR1 is SGHRS and CDR2 is YFSETQ. The CDR3 runs 14 residues. CDR3 DNA sequence: TGCGCCAGCAGTCCTGGGACAGATCAAGATACGCAGTATTTT. Amino acid sequence: CASSPGTDQDTQYF.

This clone was seen a single time. The chain uses TRBV11-3 and TRBJ2-7; 14 bases are a match to TRBD2. The CDR3 contains 20 residues. CDR1 is SGHNT and CDR2 is YENEEA in the germline V gene. V gave up 3 bases and J gave up 0 bases; unmatched junction bases: 13. CDR3 protein: CASSFAPRGLAGDCSYEQYF. The DNA of the CDR3 is TGTGCCAGCAGCTTCGCACCCCGGGGACTAGCGGGAGACTGCTCCTACGAGCAGTACTTC.

The rearrangement links TRBV18 to TRBJ2-3; 13 bases align to TRBD2. CDR1 and CDR2 from the germline V gene are KGHSH and LQKENI. The CDR3 has 16 amino acids. Trimming at V came to 5 bases and at J to 4 bases, leaving 6 bases not matched to a gene. In DNA form, the CDR3 reads TGTGCCAGCTCAGTACTAGCGGGAGGGCCATCAGATACGCAGTATTTT. Its translation: CASSVLAGGPSDTQYF. Drawing the rest from reference TRBV18 and TRBJ2-3, the complete variable domain is NAGVMQNPRHLVRRRGQEARLRCSPMKGHSHVYWYRQLPEEGLKFMVYLQKENIIDESGMPKERFSAEFPKEGPSILRIQQVVRGDSAAYFCASSVLAGGPSDTQYFGPGTRLTVL.

V and J are TRBV2 and TRBJ2-5; D gene uncertain. Germline-derived CDR1 and CDR2 are SNHLY and FYNNEI. Trimming removed 2 bases from V and 2 bases from J, with 6 bases in between. This CDR3 has 13 residues. The CDR3 bases are TGTGCCAGCAGTGAAAGGAGACAAGAGACCCAGTACTTC. Amino acids: CASSERRQETQYF.

The chain links TRBV20-1 to TRBJ1-5; D perhaps matches TRBD1 (5 bases). Germline CDR1 reads DFQATT; CDR2 reads SNEGSKA (reference sequence). The length of the CDR3 is 13 residues. Deletions cut 3 bases from V and 4 bases from J, with 10 bases between. Here the CDR3 DNA reads TGCAGTGCTAGTTCCAGGGTAAATCAGCCCCAGCATTTT. It encodes CSASSRVNQPQHF.